This is a list of T cell receptor beta chains from one sample in a study of identical twins. Using its own MiXCR run on the 5' RACE reads, TCRdb lists one record per CDR3 protein. The sample records about 890,000 distinct CDR3 sequences, 9% to 15% being singletons. This same sample was also part of a study on yellow fever vaccine responses in identical twins.

Sequencing was performed on PBMCs. The receptors here all came from a woman younger than 35 in good health. Both conserved end residues are part of each CDR3.

J gene: TRBJ2-6
V gene: TRBV28
CDR3 protein: CASSLAGGPVRSGANVLTF

J gene: TRBJ2-1
V gene: TRBV10-3
CDR3 protein: CAISEGQGPYNEQFF

J gene: TRBJ1-1
V gene: TRBV5-1
CDR3 protein: CASSLTYTGSTEAFF

J gene: TRBJ2-2
V gene: TRBV13
CDR3 protein: CASSCPLVRGATPTNTGELFF

J gene: TRBJ2-1
V gene: TRBV25-1
CDR3 protein: CASNRTSGSLLVEQFF

J gene: TRBJ2-7
V gene: TRBV7-9
CDR3 protein: CASSPRESAPYEQYF

J gene: TRBJ1-5
V gene: TRBV12-5
CDR3 protein: CASGSAGTAQHF

J gene: TRBJ2-2
V gene: TRBV5-1
CDR3 protein: CASSYGTSGSRTGELFF

J gene: TRBJ2-1
V gene: TRBV20-1
CDR3 protein: CSASPTSGIVEQFF

J gene: TRBJ2-1
V gene: TRBV27
CDR3 protein: CASSLSSSGMMYEQFF

J gene: TRBJ1-2
V gene: TRBV5-1
CDR3 protein: CASRQGAVTSYGYTF

J gene: TRBJ2-3
V gene: TRBV19
CDR3 protein: CASSATGFMDTQYF

J gene: TRBJ2-7
V gene: TRBV19
CDR3 protein: CASSIQGRDEQYF

J gene: TRBJ2-3
V gene: TRBV3-1
CDR3 protein: CASSAGRTSTDTQYF

J gene: TRBJ1-1
V gene: TRBV7-9
CDR3 protein: CASSYGDRGQTEAFF

J gene: TRBJ1-5
V gene: TRBV4-2
CDR3 protein: CASSQEMTQPQHF

J gene: TRBJ2-5
V gene: TRBV5-1
CDR3 protein: CASSLPGVPETQYF

J gene: TRBJ2-7
V gene: TRBV7-2
CDR3 protein: CASSLGVSVLYEQYF

J gene: TRBJ2-3
V gene: TRBV11-1
CDR3 protein: CASSLLGTGGKIGTDTQYF

J gene: TRBJ1-2
V gene: TRBV6-1
CDR3 protein: CASRPGQGFYGYTF

J gene: TRBJ2-7
V gene: TRBV12-3/TRBV12-4
CDR3 protein: CASSPGQDYEQYF

J gene: TRBJ2-7
V gene: TRBV9
CDR3 protein: CASSPTNSYEQYF

J gene: TRBJ1-1
V gene: TRBV12-3/TRBV12-4
CDR3 protein: CASSPGPLSTEAFF

J gene: TRBJ1-1
V gene: TRBV2
CDR3 protein: CASQYRGNTEAFF

J gene: TRBJ2-4
V gene: TRBV14
CDR3 protein: CASSQDFTLAKNIQYF

J gene: TRBJ2-1
V gene: TRBV23-1
CDR3 protein: CASSQPRGPYNEQFF